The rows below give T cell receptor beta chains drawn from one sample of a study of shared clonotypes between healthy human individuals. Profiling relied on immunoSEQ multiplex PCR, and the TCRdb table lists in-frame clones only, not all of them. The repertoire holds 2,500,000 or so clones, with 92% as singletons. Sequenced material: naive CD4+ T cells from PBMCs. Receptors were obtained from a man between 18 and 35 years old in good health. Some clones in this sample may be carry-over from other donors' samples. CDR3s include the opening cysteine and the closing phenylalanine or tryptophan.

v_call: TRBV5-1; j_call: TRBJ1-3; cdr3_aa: CASSSDGSSGNTIYF
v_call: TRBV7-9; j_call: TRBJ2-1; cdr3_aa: CASSFRTGLSSDEQFF
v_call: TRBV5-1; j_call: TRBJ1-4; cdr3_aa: CASSLTVEEKLFF
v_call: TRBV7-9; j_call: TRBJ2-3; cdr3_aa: CASSLGLAGDTQYF
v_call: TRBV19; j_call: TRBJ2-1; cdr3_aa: CASSIDQNRGDEQFF
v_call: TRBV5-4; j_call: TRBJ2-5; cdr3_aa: CASSPWRGETQYF
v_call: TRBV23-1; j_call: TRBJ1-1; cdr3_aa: CASSQSPVQGTEAFF
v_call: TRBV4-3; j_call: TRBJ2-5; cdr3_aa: CASSQVIRTDQSRETQYF
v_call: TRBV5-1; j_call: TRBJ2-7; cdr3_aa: CASSTTGTAEHEQYF
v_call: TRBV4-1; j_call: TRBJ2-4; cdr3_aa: CASSQDQGGDKGF
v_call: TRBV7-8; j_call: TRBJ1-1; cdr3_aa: CASSNRDTLNTEAFF
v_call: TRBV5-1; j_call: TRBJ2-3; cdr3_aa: CASGTGSTDTQYF
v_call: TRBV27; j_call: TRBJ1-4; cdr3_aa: CASSRSGTGREKLFF
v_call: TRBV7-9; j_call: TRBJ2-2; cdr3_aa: CASSGYTGELFF
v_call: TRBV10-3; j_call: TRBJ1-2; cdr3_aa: CAITSRSGGNGYTF
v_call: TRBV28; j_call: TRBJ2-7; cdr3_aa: CASSPPRLAGSYEQYF
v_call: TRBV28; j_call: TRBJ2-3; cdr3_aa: CASSFQSGRPTDTQYF
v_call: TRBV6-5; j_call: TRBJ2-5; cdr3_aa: CASSYSGSLETQYF
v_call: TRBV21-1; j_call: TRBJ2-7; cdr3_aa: CASSKADSDSYEQYF
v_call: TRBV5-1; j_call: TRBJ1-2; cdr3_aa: CASSAPETGRDGYTF
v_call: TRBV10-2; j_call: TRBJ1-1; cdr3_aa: CASRASETEAFF
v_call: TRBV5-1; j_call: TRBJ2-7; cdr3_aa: CASSLGEIAGGPYEQYF
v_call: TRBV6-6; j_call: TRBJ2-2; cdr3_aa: CATRGPANTGELFF
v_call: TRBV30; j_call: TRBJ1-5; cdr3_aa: CAWSAGSNQPQHF
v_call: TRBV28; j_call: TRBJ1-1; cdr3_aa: CVSRDPGEAFF
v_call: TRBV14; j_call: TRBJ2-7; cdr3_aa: CASSHQGWSGEQYF
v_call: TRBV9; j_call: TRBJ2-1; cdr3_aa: CASSGALDSYNEQFF
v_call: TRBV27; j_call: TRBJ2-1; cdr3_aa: CASRPSPSGYSYNEQFF
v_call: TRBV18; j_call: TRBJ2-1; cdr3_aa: CASSPGQGAKEQFF